What follows describes a single TCR beta chain. The junction departs from the called germline gene at one end, perhaps through a read error. Within the sample, other DNA sequences also encode this same CDR3. Per germline, CDR1 LNHDA and CDR2 SQIVND (reference sequence). This CDR3 region has 15 residues. The data belong to a study of T cells in narcolepsy. Measured with immunoSEQ multiplex PCR; TCRdb has only the in-frame clones, and not every one. Found here are 30,000 or so clones, roughly 82% of them singletons; the top ten hold approximately 1.2%. Sequenced input: CD45RA- memory CD4+ T cells from PBMCs. The chain employs TRBV19 and TRBJ1-2; 10 nucleotides line up with TRBD1. The clonotype was recovered from a human donor with narcolepsy. The CDR3: CASSIRQGAEIGYTF. CDR3 DNA: TGTGCCAGCAGTATTCGACAGGGGGCGGAGATCGGCTACACCTTC.